Listed below are T cell receptor beta chains from one sample, sequenced in a study of Graves' ophthalmopathy and Graves' hyperthyroidism. Each CDR3 protein gets one entry after TCRdb re-called the multiplex PCR reads with MiXCR. The repertoire holds 650,000 to 900,000 distinct CDR3 sequences, with around 40% as singletons. The sample comprised peripheral blood. Receptor source: an adult man with Graves' ophthalmopathy. Each CDR3 is given with its conserved first and last residue. D genes are given only for firm matches. Size tells how often a clone was seen (once, few, many) or the class of an expanded clone, and some rows leave it out.

TRBJ2-7,-,-,TRBV20-1,CSARQGGGQEQYF,TGCAGTGCTAGACAGGGGGGAGGGCAAGAGCAGTACTTC
TRBJ2-3,-,-,TRBV7-9,CASSFRESTDTQYF,TGTGCCAGCAGCTTCAGGGAAAGCACAGATACGCAGTATTTT
TRBJ1-3,-,few,TRBV3-1,CASSQAWSIYF,TGTGCCAGCAGCCAAGCGTGGTCCATATATTTT
TRBJ2-7,-,-,TRBV2,CASSQDFPRPSEQYF,TGTGCCAGCAGCCAAGATTTCCCGCGGCCGAGCGAGCAGTACTTC
TRBJ2-5,TRBD2,-,TRBV20-1,CSAETSGDSETQYF,TGCAGTGCCGAGACTAGCGGGGACTCAGAGACCCAGTACTTC
TRBJ1-4,TRBD1,-,TRBV20-1,CSARGQYNEKLFF,TGCAGTGCTAGGGGACAGTATAATGAAAAACTGTTTTTT
TRBJ1-2,TRBD1,-,TRBV19,CASSISRQGNYGYTF,TGTGCCAGTAGTATATCTCGACAGGGAAACTATGGCTACACCTTC
TRBJ1-2,TRBD1,-,TRBV29-1,CSPGQGYGYTF,TGCAGCCCCGGACAGGGCTATGGCTACACCTTC
TRBJ1-5,-,few,TRBV12-3/TRBV12-4,CASSLERWEEVSNQPQHF,TGTGCCAGCAGTTTAGAAAGGTGGGAAGAGGTTAGCAATCAGCCCCAGCATTTT
TRBJ1-2,-,few,TRBV7-9,CASSQDSLQEGTF,TGTGCCAGCAGCCAAGATTCTTTGCAGGAGGGCACCTTC
TRBJ1-2,TRBD1,few,TRBV7-9,CASRSGGSYYGYTF,TGTGCCAGCCGCTCAGGGGGCTCTTACTATGGCTACACCTTC
TRBJ2-7,-,many,TRBV10-2,CASSESRSYEQYF,TGCGCCAGCAGTGAGTCCAGGTCCTACGAGCAGTACTTC
TRBJ1-2,-,-,TRBV14,CASSQLVEQHGYTF,TGTGCCAGCAGCCAACTGGTGGAACAGCATGGCTACACCTTC
TRBJ1-5,-,-,TRBV24-1,CASSTRTGNQPQHF,TGTGCCAGCAGTACTAGGACAGGCAATCAGCCCCAGCATTTT
TRBJ2-2,TRBD2,-,TRBV7-9,CASFRTDGRADGELFF,TGTGCCAGCTTTCGAACGGACGGGAGGGCAGACGGGGAGCTGTTTTTT
TRBJ1-2,-,many,TRBV19,CASMSRDSNYGYTF,TGTGCCAGTATGTCAAGAGACAGTAACTATGGCTACACCTTC
TRBJ2-7,TRBD1,-,TRBV2,CASKAGTGAYEQYF,TGTGCCAGCAAAGCCGGGACAGGGGCCTACGAGCAGTACTTC
TRBJ1-1,TRBD1,-,TRBV9,CASSPGQGRNTEAFF,TGTGCCAGCAGCCCCGGACAGGGCAGAAACACTGAAGCTTTCTTT
TRBJ1-5,TRBD1,-,TRBV24-1,CASSGEGQGGGQPQHF,TGTGCCAGCAGTGGGGAGGGACAGGGAGGAGGTCAGCCCCAGCATTTT
TRBJ1-2,-,-,TRBV29-1,CSVPTTTGYGYTF,TGCAGCGTCCCTACGACGACCGGGTATGGCTACACCTTC
TRBJ2-2,TRBD2,-,TRBV7-6,CASSLLAGGRNTGELFF,TGTGCCAGCAGCTTGCTAGCGGGGGGACGGAACACCGGGGAGCTGTTTTTT
TRBJ2-7,TRBD2,-,TRBV29-1,CSQVAGGTYEQYF,TGCAGCCAAGTAGCGGGGGGTACCTACGAGCAGTACTTC
TRBJ1-2,TRBD1,-,TRBV29-1,CSAGTGGLYGYTF,TGCAGCGCCGGGACAGGGGGCCTCTATGGCTACACCTTC
TRBJ1-1,-,-,TRBV29-1,CSVLAGERGAFF,TGCAGCGTCTTAGCGGGAGAACGAGGGGCTTTCTTT
TRBJ2-5,TRBD2,-,TRBV12-3/TRBV12-4,CASSFRASGGAGRKTQYF,TGTGCCAGCAGTTTCCGTGCTAGCGGGGGGGCTGGGAGGAAGACCCAGTACTTC
TRBJ1-5,-,-,TRBV7-9,CASSLEGFSNQPQHF,TGTGCCAGCAGCTTAGAAGGGTTTAGCAATCAGCCCCAGCATTTT
TRBJ1-5,-,many,TRBV2,CASSEARLPGRLPQHF,TGTGCCAGCAGTGAAGCTAGGCTTCCCGGGAGGTTGCCCCAGCATTTT
TRBJ2-2,-,-,TRBV2,CASSPEETGELFF,TGTGCCAGCAGTCCCGAGGAGACCGGGGAGCTGTTTTTT
TRBJ2-7,TRBD2,-,TRBV20-1,CSAREDPSGASSYEQYF,TGCAGTGCTAGAGAGGACCCTAGCGGGGCTAGCTCCTACGAGCAGTACTTC
TRBJ2-7,TRBD1,-,TRBV10-3,CAWMWQGAYEQYF,TGTGCCTGGATGTGGCAGGGGGCCTACGAGCAGTACTTC
TRBJ2-6,-,-,TRBV11-2,CASSSVGVGANVLTF,TGTGCCAGCAGCTCCGTCGGGGTGGGGGCCAACGTCCTGACTTTC
TRBJ1-1,-,-,TRBV12-3/TRBV12-4,CASSLGHTPMNTEAFF,TGTGCCAGCAGTTTAGGGCACACACCTATGAACACTGAAGCTTTCTTT
TRBJ1-6,-,-,TRBV9,CASSHDRGFALHF,TGTGCCAGCAGCCACGACCGCGGGTTCGCCCTCCACTTT